Listed here are 8 T cell receptor beta chains from one sample, sequenced in a study of prognosis after radiotherapy for stage I lung cancer. Genomic DNA was subjected to two-round multiplex PCR for amplification of TCR beta CDR3. First-round PCR employed TRBV- and TRBJ-specific primers for each gene. A single record per CDR3 protein comes from TCRdb applying MiXCR to the multiplex PCR reads. The sample carries approximately 30,000 distinct CDR3 sequences, roughly 30% recorded once. The input for sequencing was PBMCs, taken before or after stereotactic body radiation therapy (not recorded which). These receptor sequences come from a donor aged 50 or older with non-small cell lung cancer.

This clonotype was observed many times. The rearrangement uses TRBV7-9 and TRBJ2-3; no definite D call. The CDR3 totals 14 residues. V was pared by 0 bases and J by 2 bases, with 6 bases between. Germline CDR1 reads SEHNR; CDR2 reads FQNEAQ (reference sequence). As DNA, the CDR3 is TGTGCCAGCAGCTTAGCACGGAACACAGATACGCAGTATTTT. Encoded protein: CASSLARNTDTQYF.

This clonotype was detected ten times or more. The chain carries TRBV6-7 and TRBJ2-5; 8 nucleotides align to TRBD1. TRBV6-7 is placed among ORFs of uncertain function. The length of the CDR3 is 18 residues. V shed 6 bases, J shed 1 base, and the junction held 16 bases outside the gene matches. The DNA of the CDR3 is TGTGCCAGCAGCCCAACCCTCCTTGGACAGGGTATCCAAGAGACCCAGTACTTC. This encodes CASSPTLLGQGIQETQYF.

This clonotype was picked up many times. The V gene is TRBV29-1, the J gene TRBJ2-1; D gene uncertain. V was clipped by 0 bases and J by 12 bases, with 15 bases between them. Germline values: CDR1 SQVTM, CDR2 ANQGSEA. The length of the CDR3 is 13 residues. CDR3 DNA sequence: TGCAGCGTTGAAGATAACAGCGAGGTTGGGCAGTTCTTC. As protein: CSVEDNSEVGQFF.

Remarks on this clonotype: At one boundary the junction diverges from the germline segment, which might be a read error. The chain combines TRBV7-2 with TRBJ2-6, with D perhaps given as TRBD1 or TRBD2 (5 bases each). The CDR3 covers 15 residues. CDR1 and CDR2 (germline): SGHTA, FQGNSA. The CDR3 region has the DNA TGTGCCAGCAGCGCAAACAGTGACGGGGCCAAAGTCCTGACTTTC. This gives the protein CASSANSDGAKVLTF. Filled out from reference TRBV7-2 and TRBJ2-6, the complete variable domain reads GAGVSQSPSNKVTEKGKDVELRCDPISGHTALYWYRQSLGQGLEFLIYFQGNSAPDKSGLPSDRFSAERTGGSVSTLTIQRTQQEDSAVYLCASSANSDGAKVLTFGAGSRLTVL.

This clonotype is categorized as medium-sized. This chain uses TRBV6-1 with TRBJ2-7; D is undetermined. The length of the CDR3 is 14 residues. Looked up from germline, CDR1 is MNHNS and CDR2 is SASEGT. V gave up 1 base and J gave up 5 bases, with 12 bases separating them. CDR3 DNA: TGTGCCAGCAGTGAAGGACCCAGTCGGGACGAGCAGTACTTC. This translates into CASSEGPSRDEQYF.

This clonotype occurred many times. The rearrangement links TRBV11-2 to TRBJ2-5; the D is unclear. Germline CDR1 reads SGHAT; CDR2 reads FQNNGV. Trimming took 5 bases from V and 7 from J, leaving 11 bases between them. The CDR3 sequence is 12 residues long. In DNA form, the CDR3 reads TGTGCCAGCAGCCCGACTTTTTGGACCCAGTACTTC. Protein sequence: CASSPTFWTQYF.

This clonotype rates as medium-sized. This chain links TRBV2 with TRBJ2-3, with D possibly being TRBD2 (5 bases). V was trimmed by 5 bases and J by 3 bases, leaving 12 bases between them. CDR3 length equals 14 residues. Germline-derived CDR1 and CDR2 are SNHLY and FYNNEI. This CDR3 reads CASSLLPGTDTQYF. CDR3 coding DNA: TGTGCCAGCAGTTTGCTGCCGGGGACAGATACGCAGTATTTT. The full variable domain, rest sourced from reference TRBV2 and TRBJ2-3, is EPEVTQTPSHQVTQMGQEVILRCVPISNHLYFYWYRQILGQKVEFLVSFYNNEISEKSEIFDDQFSVERPDGSNFTLKIRSTKLEDSAMYFCASSLLPGTDTQYFGPGTRLTVL.

This clonotype has a count of ten or more. The chain employs TRBV11-2 and TRBJ1-1, with a tentative D call TRBD1 (5 bases). Germline CDR1 SGHAT, CDR2 FQNNGV. V was clipped by 4 bases and J by 10 bases, with 16 bases between them. There are 13 residues in the CDR3. Here the CDR3 DNA reads TGTGCCAGCAGCTCCTCCTCGACAGAATCAGCTTTCTTT. Translation gives CASSSSSTESAFF. The variable domain in full, with the rest retrieved from reference TRBV11-2 and TRBJ1-1, is EAGVAQSPRYKIIEKRQSVAFWCNPISGHATLYWYQQILGQGPKLLIQFQNNGVVDDSQLPKDRFSAERLKGVDSTLKIQPAKLEDSAVYLCASSSSSTESAFFGQGTRLTVV.